The clone carrying this T cell receptor (beta chain) showed up just a few times. The data are from a study of molecular identifiers for immune sequencing clone quantification. Bulk TCR libraries used previously described methods and listed TCR primers. MiXCR was run by TCRdb on the PCR reads, yielding one entry per CDR3 protein. The sample lists 88,000 or so distinct CDR3 sequences; over 20% were seen once. Sequencing was carried out using naive CD8+ T cells from blood, with Jurkat cell RNA spiked in. Regarding subset: FACS-sorted CD8+CD4-CCR7+CD45RA+ naive T cells. The receptor's source is a human donor in good health. Some libraries in this study had Jurkat cell RNA spiked in.

Here the CDR3 reads CASSQGGLAGINTDTQYF. CDR3 sequence (DNA): TGTGCCAGCAGCCAAGGAGGACTAGCGGGAATCAACACAGATACGCAGTATTTT. V gene TRBV3-1 combines with J gene TRBJ2-3, with 12 bases matching TRBD2. Germline assignment: CDR1 LGHDT and CDR2 YNNKEL (reference sequence). V shed 1 base, J shed 2 bases, and the junction held 7 bases outside the gene matches. The CDR3 covers 18 residues.